Described below is a single T cell receptor beta chain sequence and its context. What it recognizes is unknown. The data were obtained in a study of shared clonotypes between healthy human individuals. Method: immunoSEQ multiplex PCR; TCRdb's copy keeps in-frame clones and lacks some. This table holds approximately 510,000 clones, 79% found once. The study, taken as a whole, reports: The authors sampled blood alone, and tissue repertoires likely differ.

The CDR3 is 14 amino acids. V gave up 5 bases and J gave up 3 bases, with 12 bases separating them. The germline V gene encodes CDR1 SGDLS and CDR2 YYNGEE. This chain connects TRBV9 to TRBJ2-1; a possible D gene is TRBD2 (6 bases). The source is a woman aged 35 to 49 in good health. Some clones in this sample may be carry-over from other donors' samples. Sequenced input: PBMCs. The CDR3, as DNA: TGTGCCAGCAGAGGGGTCGGGAGCTACAATGAGCAGTTCTTC. Translating it yields CASRGVGSYNEQFF. The full variable domain, its missing parts supplied by reference TRBV9 and TRBJ2-1, is DSGVTQTPKHLITATGQRVTLRCSPRSGDLSVYWYQQSLDQGLQFLIQYYNGEERAKGNILERFSAQQFPDLHSELNLSSLELGDSALYFCASRGVGSYNEQFFGPGTRLTVL.